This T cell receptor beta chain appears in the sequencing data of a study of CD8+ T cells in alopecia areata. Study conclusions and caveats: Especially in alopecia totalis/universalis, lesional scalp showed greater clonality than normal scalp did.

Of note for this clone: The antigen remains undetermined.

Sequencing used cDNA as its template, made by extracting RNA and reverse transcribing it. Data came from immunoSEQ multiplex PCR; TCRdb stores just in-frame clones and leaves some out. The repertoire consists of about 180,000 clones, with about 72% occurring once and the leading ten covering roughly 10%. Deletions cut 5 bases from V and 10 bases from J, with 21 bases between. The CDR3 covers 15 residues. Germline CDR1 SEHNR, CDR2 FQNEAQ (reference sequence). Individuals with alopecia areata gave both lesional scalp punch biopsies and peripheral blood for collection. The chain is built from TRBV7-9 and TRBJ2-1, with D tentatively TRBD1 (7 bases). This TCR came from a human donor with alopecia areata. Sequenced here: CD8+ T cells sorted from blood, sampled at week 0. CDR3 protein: CASSPRDSNLLEQFF. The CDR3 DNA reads TGTGCCAGCAGCCCGCGGGACAGCAATCTTTTGGAGCAGTTCTTC.